This TCR beta chain stems from a study of blood T cell repertoires in COVID-19. Sequencing used immunoSEQ multiplex PCR; TCRdb keeps in-frame clones, though not all of them. The sample includes about 220,000 clones, 86% seen only once; the top ten take 3.5% to 4.5%. Cohorts were assigned according to the clinical history that participants reported. With V trimmed by 4 bases and J by 4 bases, 12 bases remained unmatched. The CDR3 covers 17 residues. Germline loops: CDR1 LNHDA, CDR2 SQIVND (reference sequence). The rearrangement joins TRBV19 to TRBJ1-2, with 10 bases lining up with TRBD1. The receptor's source is a woman in her forties with acute COVID-19. The sample comprised PBMCs or T cells enriched from blood (not recorded which). The CDR3 sequence: CASSRTIDRGLGYGYTF. CDR3 coding DNA: TGTGCCAGTAGTAGGACGATCGACAGGGGGCTCGGCTATGGCTACACCTTC.